A single sample gave rise to the 9 T cell receptor beta chains below, sequenced in a study of blood T cell repertoires in COVID-19. The table came from immunoSEQ multiplex PCR; TCRdb's copy has only in-frame clones and leaves some out. The sample holds some 210,000 clones, around 90% seen once. Sequenced: peripheral blood. The receptor set was obtained from a man aged 55 to 70 who had recovered from COVID-19.

The rearrangement uses TRBV9 and TRBJ1-1; 7 nucleotides agree with TRBD1. The length of the CDR3 is 13 residues. J was trimmed by 10 bases and V by 1 base; bases with no gene match: 7. Germline assignment: CDR1 SGDLS and CDR2 YYNGEE. The CDR3 here is CASSVRDSGGAFF. DNA of the CDR3: TGTGCCAGCAGCGTACGGGACAGCGGGGGAGCTTTCTTT. Full variable domain (missing parts from reference TRBV9 and TRBJ1-1): DSGVTQTPKHLITATGQRVTLRCSPRSGDLSVYWYQQSLDQGLQFLIQYYNGEERAKGNILERFSAQQFPDLHSELNLSSLELGDSALYFCASSVRDSGGAFFGQGTRLTVV.

This sequence joins TRBV7-2 and TRBJ1-2, with D unclear. Trimming cost V 1 base and J 10 bases, with 13 bases left between them. The CDR3 spans 13 residues. The germline V gene encodes CDR1 SGHTA and CDR2 FQGNSA. CDR3 loop: CASSLVPPGDYTF. The CDR3, as DNA: TGTGCCAGCAGCTTAGTTCCTCCGGGAGACTACACCTTC.

The V call is TRBV10-3, the J call TRBJ1-2; 7 bases match TRBD1. This CDR3 region has 16 residues. The germline V gene encodes CDR1 ENHRY and CDR2 SYGVKD. The ends lost 3 bases at V and 6 bases at J; junction bases unmatched: 13. In DNA, the CDR3 is TGTGCCATCAGTGAAGTACAGGGGATCCCTCGTGATGGCTACACCTTC. It encodes CAISEVQGIPRDGYTF.

The chain employs TRBV28 and TRBJ1-5; D is uncertain. The CDR3 is 14 residues long. Germline values: CDR1 MDHEN, CDR2 SYDVKM. V dropped 6 bases and J dropped 3 bases, with 12 bases sitting between them. The CDR3 region is CASSPGGINQPQHF. The CDR3 nucleotides read TGTGCCAGCAGCCCGGGAGGGATCAATCAGCCCCAGCATTTT. The full variable domain, in which reference TRBV28 and TRBJ1-5 provide the parts outside the CDR3, is DVKVTQSSRYLVKRTGEKVFLECVQDMDHENMFWYRQDPGLGLRLIYFSYDVKMKEKGDIPEGYSVSREKKERFSLILESASTNQTSMYLCASSPGGINQPQHFGDGTRLSIL.

The chain links TRBV19 to TRBJ2-1, with D unresolved. The CDR3 extends over 15 amino acids. Germline-derived CDR1 and CDR2 are LNHDA and SQIVND (reference sequence). The V and J ends lost 1 base and 3 bases respectively, with 10 bases between them. The CDR3 coding sequence is TGTGCCAGTAGTATAGGACTCTCGAGCTACAATGAGCAGTTCTTC. It encodes CASSIGLSSYNEQFF. The complete variable domain, with remaining parts taken from reference TRBV19 and TRBJ2-1, reads DGGITQSPKYLFRKEGQNVTLSCEQNLNHDAMYWYRQDPGQGLRLIYYSQIVNDFQKGDIAEGYSVSREKKESFPLTVTSAQKNPTAFYLCASSIGLSSYNEQFFGPGTRLTVL.

The chain combines TRBV10-3 with TRBJ1-1, with 9 positions matching TRBD1. The length of the CDR3 is 11 residues. Per the germline V gene, CDR1 is ENHRY and CDR2 is SYGVKD. J gave up 13 bases and V 6 bases, and 6 bases lay outside the gene matches. In DNA form, the CDR3 reads TGTGCCATCAGACAGGGGGCGTGGAATTTCTTT. Protein: CAIRQGAWNFF.

V usage is TRBV18 and J usage is TRBJ2-1; weak D call: TRBD2 (6 bases). Germline assignment: CDR1 KGHSH and CDR2 LQKENI. The V gene lost 4 bases and the J gene lost 3 bases, with 13 bases spanning the gap. This CDR3 contains 15 residues. The CDR3 is CASSLDYNVYNEQFF. CDR3 in DNA: TGTGCCAGCTCACTGGACTATAACGTCTACAATGAGCAGTTCTTC.

This sequence joins TRBV6-5 and TRBJ2-7, with 7 bases identical to TRBD1. Germline values: CDR1 MNHEY, CDR2 SVGAGI. Trimming removed 2 bases from V and 1 base from J; junction bases left unmatched: 2. This CDR3 spans 14 amino acids. The CDR3: CASSYGGQSYEQYF. The CDR3 DNA reads TGTGCCAGCAGTTACGGGGGACAGTCCTACGAGCAGTACTTC.

The chain couples TRBV6-5 to TRBJ1-5; D gene uncertain. There are 11 residues in the CDR3. CDR1 is MNHEY and CDR2 is SVGAGI in the germline V gene. Trimming shortened V by 8 bases and J by 4 bases, and 6 bases separated the two germline ends. CDR3 amino acids: CASAGNQPQHF. CDR3 DNA sequence: TGTGCCAGCGCGGGGAATCAGCCCCAGCATTTT.